These 28 T cell receptor beta chains share one sample of origin, sequenced in a study of T-cell reconstitution after alpha-beta-depleted transplantation in children. Unique molecular identifiers were built into the TCRbeta library. TCRdb re-derived calls from the PCR reads in MiXCR, one entry per CDR3 protein. The table records 450,000 to 600,000 distinct CDR3 sequences, approximately 16% of them present only once. The material sequenced was PBMCs from the stem cell graft donor, taken from the stem cell graft. These receptors were taken from a human donor who donated a stem cell graft to a child with acute lymphoblastic leukemia.

In regard to this clonotype: This may come from a read error, since a much larger clone is one base off. V gene TRBV25-1 combines with J gene TRBJ2-3, with 12 bases fitting TRBD2. CDR1 is MGHDK, CDR2 SYGVNS, per germline. Germline trimming cut 6 bases from V and 7 bases from J; bases unmatched to any gene: 5. CDR3 length equals 14 residues. Written as DNA, the CDR3 is TGTGCCAGCAGGACTAGCGGGAGTACAAATACGCAGTATTTT. Translation gives CASRTSGSTNTQYF.

This clonotype was detected only a few times. The V and J genes are TRBV7-2 and TRBJ1-5; D remains ambiguous. Germline assignment: CDR1 SGHTA and CDR2 FQGNSA. The length of the CDR3 is 15 residues. Trimming pared 5 bases from V and 0 bases from J, leaving 11 bases between. The CDR3 bases are TGTGCCAGCAGCCCCGTCATGAATAGCAATCAGCCCCAGCATTTT. This sequence encodes CASSPVMNSNQPQHF.

The V call is TRBV18, the J call TRBJ1-2; TRBD1 might be the D (5 bases). With 3 bases removed from V and 6 bases from J, the gap between germline ends came to 23 bases. This CDR3 is 17 amino acids long. CDR1 and CDR2 from the germline V gene are KGHSH and LQKENI. The CDR3 sequence: CASSPFLGLIGEDGYTF. The DNA for the CDR3 is TGTGCCAGCTCACCTTTTCTGGGGCTTATCGGTGAGGATGGCTACACCTTC.

This clonotype turned up a few times. The CDR3 sequence: CASSQVTNTEAFF. The DNA of the CDR3 is TGCGCCAGCAGCCAAGTTACTAACACTGAAGCTTTCTTT. The chain combines TRBV4-1 with TRBJ1-1, with D uncertain. Trimming took 1 base from V and 2 from J, leaving 5 bases between them. Germline V CDR1 and CDR2: MGHRA, YSYEKL. CDR3 size: 13 residues.

The chain uses TRBV20-1 and TRBJ2-1, with 12 bases fitting TRBD2. V gave up 2 bases and J gave up 3 bases; unmatched junction bases: 14. Per the germline V gene, CDR1 is DFQATT and CDR2 is SNEGSKA (reference sequence). The CDR3 contains 19 residues. The CDR3 loop is CSARTRSLAGGFFYNEQFF. The CDR3 region has the DNA TGCAGTGCTAGAACCAGGAGCCTAGCGGGAGGGTTTTTCTACAATGAGCAGTTCTTC.

J is TRBJ2-3 and V is TRBV10-2, with 8 bases fitting TRBD2. V was clipped by 6 bases and J by 0 bases; unmatched bases: 5. CDR3 length equals 15 residues. Germline CDR1 and CDR2: WSHSY and SAAADI. For the CDR3, the DNA is TGCGCCAGCAGCCTACTAGCGGTTAGCACAGATACGCAGTATTTT. Residues: CASSLLAVSTDTQYF.

The chain uses TRBV5-1 and TRBJ2-2; a weak D match, TRBD1 (6 bases). Trimming pared 4 bases from V and 1 base from J, leaving 14 bases between. Looked up from germline, CDR1 is SGHRS and CDR2 is YFSETQ. The CDR3 spans 16 residues. The CDR3 sequence is CASSLAGTLNTGELFF. CDR3 DNA sequence: TGCGCCAGCAGCCTGGCCGGGACATTGAACACCGGGGAGCTGTTTTTT.

The chain uses TRBV7-3 and TRBJ2-5; tentative D call: TRBD2 (5 bases). Germline lookup yields CDR1 SGHTA and CDR2 FQGTGA. The length of the CDR3 is 13 residues. The V end was cut by 1 base, the J end by 7 bases, with 10 bases between. CDR3 loop: CASSLSFGGTQYF. The DNA for the CDR3 is TGTGCCAGCAGCTTAAGCTTCGGAGGGACCCAGTACTTC.

This clonotype was counted ten times or more. This sequence joins TRBV5-1 and TRBJ1-1; D is undetermined. The CDR3 spans 12 residues. Germline V gene data show CDR1 as SGHRS and CDR2 as YFSETQ. Trimming took off 4 bases at V and 6 bases at J, with 10 bases between the two ends. CDR3 nucleotide sequence: TGCGCCAGCAGCGTGACGGGAGCTGAAGCTTTCTTT. The encoded protein is CASSVTGAEAFF.

A few counts support this clonotype. The V gene is TRBV29-1, the J gene TRBJ2-1; D unclear. V lost 4 bases and J 9 bases, leaving 7 bases between the germline ends. From germline, CDR1 is SQVTM and CDR2 ANQGSEA. The CDR3 contains 10 residues. CDR3 in amino acids: CSVGSSEQFF. CDR3 bases: TGCAGCGTTGGCTCGAGTGAGCAGTTCTTC.

The chain employs TRBV12-3 or TRBV12-4 and TRBJ1-2; no firm D call. Trimming left V 5 bases short and J 8 bases short, with 18 bases between. CDR3 length equals 14 residues. CDR3 sequence: CASSPPGLLGGYTF. CDR3 nucleotides: TGTGCCAGCAGTCCTCCGGGCCTCCTTGGGGGCTACACCTTC.

In the case of this clonotype: The junction and the germline gene differ at one end; a read error may be behind it. The chain uses TRBV7-9 and TRBJ1-1, with D uncertain. CDR3 length equals 11 residues. Germline assignment: CDR1 SEHNR and CDR2 FQNEAQ (reference sequence). The CDR3 here is CASSINTESFF. DNA for the CDR3: TGTGCCAGCAGCATAAACACTGAATCTTTCTTT.

The rearrangement joins TRBV5-1 to TRBJ1-3; 7 bases are shared with TRBD1. V lost 4 bases to trimming and J lost 0 bases; unmatched junction nucleotides: 4. Germline V lookup: CDR1 SGHRS, CDR2 YFSETQ. The CDR3 has 15 residues. The CDR3 loop reads CASSGSGGSGNTIYF. The CDR3 DNA reads as TGCGCCAGCAGCGGCTCAGGGGGCTCTGGAAACACCATATATTTT.

The chain employs TRBV18 and TRBJ2-1; the match to TRBD2 covers 8 bases. After removal of 2 bases from V and 4 bases from J, the junction contained 7 bases not matched to a gene. Germline CDR1 reads KGHSH; CDR2 reads LQKENI. The CDR3 covers 16 residues. Here the CDR3 reads CASSPMRLARYNEQFF. For the CDR3, the DNA is TGTGCCAGCTCACCAATGAGACTAGCGAGATACAATGAGCAGTTCTTC.

This clonotype was detected only a few times. J is TRBJ1-5 and V is TRBV5-6; D not certain. This CDR3 has 16 amino acids. Per germline, CDR1 SGHDT and CDR2 YYEEEE. The V end lost 1 base, the J end lost 3 bases, and 14 bases lay between the germline ends. CDR3 DNA: TGTGCCAGCAGCTTGAGAGCGGGTACAGCCAATCAGCCCCAGCATTTT. Residues: CASSLRAGTANQPQHF.

This clonotype was observed a few times. This chain connects TRBV4-1 to TRBJ1-1, with TRBD1 as a possible D gene (5 bases). Trimming cost V 0 bases and J 5 bases, with 10 bases left between them. The germline gives CDR1 MGHRA, CDR2 YSYEKL. This CDR3 has 14 amino acids. This CDR3 is CASSQDRAPTEAFF. Written as DNA, the CDR3 is TGCGCCAGCAGCCAAGACAGGGCACCGACTGAAGCTTTCTTT.

A few counts support this clonotype. The gene calls are TRBV2 and TRBJ2-1; 16 nucleotides match TRBD2. After removal of 6 bases from V and 4 bases from J, the junction contained 9 bases not matched to a gene. Germline CDR1 is SNHLY and CDR2 is FYNNEI. The CDR3 has 18 amino acids. The CDR3 nucleotides are TGTGCCAGCAGGGGGGGACTAGCGGGAGGGCCGGTGTACAATGAGCAGTTCTTC. It translates to CASRGGLAGGPVYNEQFF.

The gene calls are TRBV6-5 and TRBJ2-4; the D gene is possibly TRBD2 (6 bases). The germline CDR1 and CDR2 sequences are MNHEY and SVGAGI. CDR3 length: 17 amino acids. Trimming took 2 bases from V and 0 from J, leaving 14 bases between them. The CDR3 loop reads CASSYRFQGLAKNIQYF. The CDR3 region has the DNA TGTGCCAGCAGTTACCGGTTCCAGGGACTAGCCAAAAACATTCAGTACTTC.

The chain uses TRBV24-1 and TRBJ1-1, with 7 bases identical to TRBD1. V lost 8 bases, J lost 4 bases, and 3 bases stayed unmatched. CDR3 length: 12 residues. The germline V gene has CDR1 KGHDR and CDR2 SFDVKD. In DNA form, the CDR3 reads TGTGCCACCAAAGCAGGGGGCACTGAAGCTTTCTTT. Its protein is CATKAGGTEAFF.

V and J are TRBV20-1 and TRBJ1-2; TRBD1 aligns across 7 bases. Germline loops: CDR1 DFQATT, CDR2 SNEGSKA (reference sequence). This CDR3 region has 13 residues. CDR3 in amino acids: CSLIDRESSSYTF. The CDR3 DNA reads TGCAGCCTCATAGACAGGGAAAGCTCTAGCTACACCTTC.

CDR3 amino acids: CASSLLRTGAPDTQYF. For the CDR3, the DNA is TGTGCCAGCAGCTTACTTAGGACAGGGGCCCCAGATACGCAGTATTTT. The chain uses TRBV5-6 and TRBJ2-3; 9 bases line up with TRBD1. Germline trimming cut 2 bases from V and 4 bases from J; bases unmatched to any gene: 8. The CDR3 consists of 16 residues. Germline CDR1 reads SGHDT; CDR2 reads YYEEEE.

A few counts support this clonotype. The chain is built from TRBV12-3 or TRBV12-4 and TRBJ2-6, with D maybe TRBD1 (6 bases). V lost 5 bases and J 2 bases, leaving 16 bases between the germline ends. CDR3 length: 17 residues. CDR3 in DNA: TGTGCCAGCAGTCATCACACAGGGCTCACTGGGGCCAACGTCCTGACTTTC. Translation gives CASSHHTGLTGANVLTF.

This clonotype turned up a few times. The gene calls are TRBV12-3 or TRBV12-4 and TRBJ2-5; 7 bases map to TRBD2. The CDR3 is made up of 14 amino acids. The ends lost 6 bases at V and 2 bases at J; junction bases unmatched: 6. Written as DNA, the CDR3 is TGTGCCAGCAGAACAGGACTAGTACAAGAGACCCAGTACTTC. This codes for CASRTGLVQETQYF.

V is TRBV20-1 and J is TRBJ1-1; TRBD1 aligns across 8 bases. This CDR3 contains 14 residues. Germline V lookup: CDR1 DFQATT, CDR2 SNEGSKA (reference sequence). Unmatched junction bases numbered 5, after V lost 2 bases and J lost 3 bases. This CDR3 reads CSARTGGRDTEAFF. The DNA for the CDR3 is TGCAGTGCTAGAACAGGGGGGCGCGACACTGAAGCTTTCTTT.

V and J are TRBV20-1 and TRBJ2-7; 9 nucleotides line up with TRBD2. Germline V CDR1 and CDR2: DFQATT, SNEGSKA (reference sequence). CDR3 length equals 15 residues. V shed 4 bases, J shed 0 bases, and the junction held 7 bases outside the gene matches. CDR3 sequence: CSAMYAGGPSYEQYF. CDR3 sequence (DNA): TGCAGTGCTATGTACGCGGGAGGGCCCTCCTACGAGCAGTACTTC.

This clonotype was seen just once. In nucleotides, the CDR3 is TGTGCCAGCAGCTCGACGGGACCGGGGGAGCTGTTTTTT. It translates to CASSSTGPGELFF. V and J are TRBV7-6 and TRBJ2-2; TRBD1 or TRBD2 may be the D gene (5 bases each). V lost 4 bases and J lost 8, with 11 bases in between. CDR1 is SGHVS and CDR2 is FNYEAQ in the germline V gene. The length of the CDR3 is 13 residues.

A few counts support this clonotype. The chain joins TRBV5-1 to TRBJ2-7, with D perhaps TRBD2 (6 bases). Germline V CDR1 and CDR2: SGHRS, YFSETQ. The CDR3 has 16 residues. Trimming left V 4 bases short and J 3 bases short, with 20 bases between. The CDR3 DNA reads as TGCGCCAGCAGCCTGGTGTTGTCGGGAGATGGCTACGAGCAGTACTTC. This sequence encodes CASSLVLSGDGYEQYF.

The chain uses TRBV15 and TRBJ2-3, with D perhaps TRBD1 (6 bases). Germline V gives CDR1 LNHNV, CDR2 YYDKDF (reference sequence). This CDR3 contains 14 residues. The ends were cut back, 6 bases at V and 4 bases at J, with 14 bases in the middle. The CDR3 is CATRGEAGADTQYF. DNA of the CDR3: TGTGCCACCAGGGGGGAAGCAGGGGCAGATACGCAGTATTTT.